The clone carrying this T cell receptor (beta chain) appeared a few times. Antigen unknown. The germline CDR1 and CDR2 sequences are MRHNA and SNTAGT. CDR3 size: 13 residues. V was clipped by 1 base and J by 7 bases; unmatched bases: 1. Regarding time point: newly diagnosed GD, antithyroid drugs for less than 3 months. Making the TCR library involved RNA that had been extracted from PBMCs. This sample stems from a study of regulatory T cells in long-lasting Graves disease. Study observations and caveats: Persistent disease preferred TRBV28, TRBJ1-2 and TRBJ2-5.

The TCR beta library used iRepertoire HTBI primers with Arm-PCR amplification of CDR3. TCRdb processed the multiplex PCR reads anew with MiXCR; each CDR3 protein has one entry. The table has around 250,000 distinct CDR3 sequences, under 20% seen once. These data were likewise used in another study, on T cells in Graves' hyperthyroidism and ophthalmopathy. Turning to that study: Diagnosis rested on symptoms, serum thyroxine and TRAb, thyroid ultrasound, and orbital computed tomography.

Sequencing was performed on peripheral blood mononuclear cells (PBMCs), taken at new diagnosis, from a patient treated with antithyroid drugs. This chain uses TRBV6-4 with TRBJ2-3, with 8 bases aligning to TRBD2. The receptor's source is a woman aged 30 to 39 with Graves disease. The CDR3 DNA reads TGTGCCAGCAGTGACTATAGCGGGAATACGCAGTATTTT. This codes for CASSDYSGNTQYF.